This TCR beta chain stems from a study of identical twins. TCRdb re-analysed the 5' RACE reads in MiXCR, keeping a single row per CDR3 protein. Of 450,000 or so distinct CDR3 sequences listed, 20% to 30% are singletons. Per germline, CDR1 SGHVS and CDR2 FQNEAQ. Trimming pared 4 bases from V and 2 bases from J, leaving 13 bases between. This CDR3 is 15 amino acids long. The same specimen was also included in a second study, on T cells expressing NK-cell markers. That paper notes: For several experiments, T cell sorting was restricted to the alpha-beta TCR population by means of an anti-gamma-delta TCR antibody. Expanded clones of NKG2C+ T cells had an unclear HCMV specificity.

The chain couples TRBV7-8 to TRBJ2-3; D might be TRBD2 (5 bases). This clonotype was obtained from a woman aged 18 to 35 in good health. Sequenced: CD4+ T cells sorted from blood. CDR3: CASSSTRTVTDTQYF. Written as DNA, the CDR3 is TGTGCCAGCAGCTCTACTAGGACTGTCACAGATACGCAGTATTTT.